This T cell receptor (beta chain) was captured by sequencing in a study of cytomegalovirus exposure and HLA in healthy donors. About the research overall: Membership in the Caucasian-associated ancestry cluster was found for 65% to 85% of approximately 430 genotyped donors.

V was pared by 0 bases and J by 1 base, with 10 bases between. Germline V gene data show CDR1 as SGHVS and CDR2 as FNYEAQ. The CDR3 covers 15 residues. Study observations and caveats: Roughly even sequencing depth across donors was the assumption behind the presence/absence analyses. Later analysis placed DRB1 highest and HLA-C lowest in TCR association rates, which differed by HLA locus.

On this clone itself: Its specificity is not known.

The PCR used 60 Vbeta and 13 Jbeta primers. Using immunoSEQ multiplex PCR, the repertoire was profiled, and TCRdb retains in-frame clones only, with some absent. In total, the table holds some 53,000 clones. The TCR originated in a woman between 55 and 75 years old in good health and CMV-seropositive. The gene calls are TRBV7-6 and TRBJ2-7; TRBD1 might be the D (7 bases). The sample taken for sequencing was PBMCs. The CDR3 bases are TGTGCCAGCAGCTTAGCTTCAGGGGGGTCCTACGAGCAGTACTTC. This encodes CASSLASGGSYEQYF.